This T cell receptor (beta chain) was retrieved from a study of technical replicates of blood from a handful of donors. Sequencing was performed with immunoSEQ multiplex PCR; in TCRdb, only in-frame clones are kept and a portion is missing. Among over 10,000 clones, roughly 93% were seen once, and the ten largest hold less than 9.5%. CDR1 is MDHEN and CDR2 is SYDVKM in the germline V gene. The CDR3 is 15 amino acids. With 0 bases clipped from V and 8 bases from J, the junction kept 6 bases outside the gene matches. The chain has TRBV28 and TRBJ1-4, with 7 bases fitting TRBD1. The receptor's source is a human donor in good health. The sample was PBMCs. The CDR3 nucleotides read TGTGCCAGCAGTTTATGGCGGACAGGAGGGGAAAAACTGTTTTTT. Protein sequence: CASSLWRTGGEKLFF.